This T cell receptor (beta chain) derives from a study of blood T cell repertoires in COVID-19. About the research overall: The origin of the acute and convalescent COVID-19 samples was the United States, Italy and Spain. PBMCs, B-cell-depleted T cells, or T cells provided the cDNA or gDNA that made up the material.

This CDR3 comprises 16 residues. Germline V CDR1 and CDR2: SGHRS, YFSETQ. Regarding this clone: The junction differs from germline at one of its ends, possibly a read error.

As processed by the authors: Using reference gene primer amplification, nucleated cell counts were estimated. Using immunoSEQ multiplex PCR, the repertoire was profiled, and TCRdb retains in-frame clones only, with some absent. That table furnishes V, J and clone size, whereas the DNA furnished D and trimming. Here the sample spans roughly 100,000 clones, approximately 85% being singletons. The receptor was isolated from a man aged 60 to 75 with acute or convalescent COVID-19. V and J are TRBV5-1 and TRBJ2-5; 10 bases are shared with TRBD2. Material: peripheral blood. The CDR3 DNA follows: TGCGCCAGCAGCCCCCCTAGCGGGGGAGGTCAAGAGATCCAGTACTTC. Amino acid sequence: CASSPPSGGGQEIQYF.